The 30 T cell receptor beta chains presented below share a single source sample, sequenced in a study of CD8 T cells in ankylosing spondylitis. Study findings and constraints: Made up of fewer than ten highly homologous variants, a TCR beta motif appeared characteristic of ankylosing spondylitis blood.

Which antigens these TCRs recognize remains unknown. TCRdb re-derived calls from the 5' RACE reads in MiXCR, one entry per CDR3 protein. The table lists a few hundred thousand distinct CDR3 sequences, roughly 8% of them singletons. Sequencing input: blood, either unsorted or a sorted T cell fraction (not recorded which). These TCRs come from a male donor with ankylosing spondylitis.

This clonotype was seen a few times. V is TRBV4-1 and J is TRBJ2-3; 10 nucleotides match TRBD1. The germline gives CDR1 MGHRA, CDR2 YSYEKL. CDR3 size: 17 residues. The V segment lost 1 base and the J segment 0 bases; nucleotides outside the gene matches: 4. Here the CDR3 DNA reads TGCGCCAGCAGCCAAGGATGGACAGGGGGAAGCACAGATACGCAGTATTTT. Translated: CASSQGWTGGSTDTQYF.

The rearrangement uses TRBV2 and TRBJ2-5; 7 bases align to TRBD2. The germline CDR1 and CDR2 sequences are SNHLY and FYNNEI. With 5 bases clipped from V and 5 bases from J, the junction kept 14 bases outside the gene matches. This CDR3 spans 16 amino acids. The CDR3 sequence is CASSSRGKRGGETQYF. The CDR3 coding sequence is TGTGCCAGCAGTAGCCGGGGCAAGCGGGGAGGGGAGACCCAGTACTTC.

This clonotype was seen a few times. In DNA form, the CDR3 reads TGTGCCAGCTCACGGGACAGGGACGTCGAGCAGTACTTC. Translated: CASSRDRDVEQYF. J is TRBJ2-7 and V is TRBV28; 9 bases map to TRBD1. The germline V gene encodes CDR1 MDHEN and CDR2 SYDVKM. The CDR3 is made up of 13 amino acids. Germline trimming cut 8 bases from V and 6 bases from J; bases unmatched to any gene: 8.

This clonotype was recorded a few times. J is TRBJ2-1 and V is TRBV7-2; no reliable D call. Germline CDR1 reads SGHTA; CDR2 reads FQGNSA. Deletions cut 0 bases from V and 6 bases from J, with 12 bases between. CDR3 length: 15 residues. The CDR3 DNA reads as TGTGCCAGCAGCTTAGCGCTGGGTCAGTTCAATGAGCAGTTCTTC. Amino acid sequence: CASSLALGQFNEQFF.

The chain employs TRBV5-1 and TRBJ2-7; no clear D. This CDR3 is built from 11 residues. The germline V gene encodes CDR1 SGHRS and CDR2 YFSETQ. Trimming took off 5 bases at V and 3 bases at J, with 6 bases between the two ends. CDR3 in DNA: TGCGCCAGCAGTTACAACTACGAGCAGTACTTC. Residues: CASSYNYEQYF. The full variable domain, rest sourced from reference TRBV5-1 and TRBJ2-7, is KAGVTQTPRYLIKTRGQQVTLSCSPISGHRSVSWYQQTPGQGLQFLFEYFSETQRNKGNFPGRFSGRQFSNSRSEMNVSTLELGDSALYLCASSYNYEQYFGPGTRLTVT.

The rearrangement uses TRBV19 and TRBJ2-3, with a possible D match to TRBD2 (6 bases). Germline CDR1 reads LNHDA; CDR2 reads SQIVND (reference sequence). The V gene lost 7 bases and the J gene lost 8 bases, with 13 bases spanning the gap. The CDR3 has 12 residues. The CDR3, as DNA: TGTGCCAGTAAGAGGGAGGCGGGTACGCAGTATTTT. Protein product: CASKREAGTQYF.

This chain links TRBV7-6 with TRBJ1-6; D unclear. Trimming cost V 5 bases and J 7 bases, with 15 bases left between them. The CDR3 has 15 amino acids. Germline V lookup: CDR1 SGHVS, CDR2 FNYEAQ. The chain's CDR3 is CASSVRRGNNSPLHF. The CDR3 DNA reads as TGTGCCAGCAGCGTCCGCCGGGGAAACAATTCACCCCTCCACTTT. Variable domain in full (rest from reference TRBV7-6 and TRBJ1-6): GAGVSQSPRYKVTKRGQDVALRCDPISGHVSLYWYRQALGQGPEFLTYFNYEAQQDKSGLPNDRFSAERPEGSISTLTIQRTEQRDSAMYRCASSVRRGNNSPLHFGNGTRLTVT.

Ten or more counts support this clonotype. CDR3 in DNA: TGTGCCAGCAGCTTCGGACAGGGCACAGATACGCAGTATTTT. It yields the protein CASSFGQGTDTQYF. The V call is TRBV7-2, the J call TRBJ2-3; TRBD1 aligns across 7 bases. Trimming cost V 3 bases and J 1 base; bases outside gene matches: 1. Germline V gives CDR1 SGHTA, CDR2 FQGNSA. The CDR3 spans 14 residues.

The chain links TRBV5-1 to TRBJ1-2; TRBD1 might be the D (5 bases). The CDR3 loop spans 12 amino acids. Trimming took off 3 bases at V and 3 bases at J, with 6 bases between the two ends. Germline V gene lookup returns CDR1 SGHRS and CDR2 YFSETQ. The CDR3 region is CASSSTDYGYTF. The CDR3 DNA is TGCGCCAGCAGCTCGACAGACTATGGCTACACCTTC.

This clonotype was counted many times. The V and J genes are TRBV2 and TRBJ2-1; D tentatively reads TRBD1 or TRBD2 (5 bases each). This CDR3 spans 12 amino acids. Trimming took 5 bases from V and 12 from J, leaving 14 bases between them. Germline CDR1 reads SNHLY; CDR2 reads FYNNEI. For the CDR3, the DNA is TGTGCCAGCAGTACCCGGGACCTAGGGCAGTTCTTC. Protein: CASSTRDLGQFF.

CDR3 sequence reads: CSAMGPTDTQYF. The CDR3 nucleotides read TGCAGTGCTATGGGGCCCACAGATACGCAGTATTTT. The chain has TRBV20-1 and TRBJ2-3; a possible D gene is TRBD1 (5 bases). Trimming stripped 4 bases from V and 2 bases from J, with 7 bases between. The CDR3 contains 12 residues. CDR1 is DFQATT and CDR2 is SNEGSKA in the germline V gene (reference sequence).

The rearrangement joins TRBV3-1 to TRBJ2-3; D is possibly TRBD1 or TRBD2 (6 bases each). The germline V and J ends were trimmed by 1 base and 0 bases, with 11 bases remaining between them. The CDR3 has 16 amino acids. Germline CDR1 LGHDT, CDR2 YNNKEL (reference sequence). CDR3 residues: CASSQGGGPSTDTQYF. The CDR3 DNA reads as TGTGCCAGCAGCCAAGGTGGGGGGCCCAGCACAGATACGCAGTATTTT.

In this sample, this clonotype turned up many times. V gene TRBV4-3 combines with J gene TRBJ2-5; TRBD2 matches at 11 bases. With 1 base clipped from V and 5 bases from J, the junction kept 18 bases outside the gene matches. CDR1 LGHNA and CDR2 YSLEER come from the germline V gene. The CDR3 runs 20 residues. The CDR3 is CASSQGYTSGSLSHEETQYF. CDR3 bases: TGCGCCAGCAGCCAAGGTTATACTAGCGGGAGTTTATCCCACGAGGAGACCCAGTACTTC.

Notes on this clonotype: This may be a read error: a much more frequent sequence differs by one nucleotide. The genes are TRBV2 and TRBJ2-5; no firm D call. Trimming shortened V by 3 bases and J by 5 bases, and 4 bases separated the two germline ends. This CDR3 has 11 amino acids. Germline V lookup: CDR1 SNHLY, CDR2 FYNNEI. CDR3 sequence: CASSDSETQYF. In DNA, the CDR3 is TGTGCCAGCAGTGATAGTGAGACCCAGTACTTC.

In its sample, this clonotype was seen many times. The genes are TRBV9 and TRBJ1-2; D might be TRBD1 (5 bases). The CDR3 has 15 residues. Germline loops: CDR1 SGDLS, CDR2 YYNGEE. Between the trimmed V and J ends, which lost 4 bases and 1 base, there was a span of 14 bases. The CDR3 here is CASSSPGRNNYGYTF. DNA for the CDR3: TGTGCCAGCAGCTCCCCAGGGCGTAATAACTATGGCTACACCTTC.

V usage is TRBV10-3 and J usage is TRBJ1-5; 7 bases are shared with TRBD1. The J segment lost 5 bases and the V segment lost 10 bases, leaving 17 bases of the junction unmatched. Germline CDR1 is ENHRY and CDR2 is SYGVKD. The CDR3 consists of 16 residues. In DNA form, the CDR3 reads TGTGCCACAAATCCCGGGACAGTGGAAGTCGATCAGCCCCAGCATTTT. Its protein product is CATNPGTVEVDQPQHF.

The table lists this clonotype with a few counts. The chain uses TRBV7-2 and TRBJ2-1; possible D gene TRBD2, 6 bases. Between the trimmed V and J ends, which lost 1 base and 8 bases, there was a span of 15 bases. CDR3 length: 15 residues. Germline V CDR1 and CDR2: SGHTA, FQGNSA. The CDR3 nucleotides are TGTGCCAGCAGCTTAGACCGCGGGATGACGGATGAGCAGTTCTTC. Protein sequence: CASSLDRGMTDEQFF.

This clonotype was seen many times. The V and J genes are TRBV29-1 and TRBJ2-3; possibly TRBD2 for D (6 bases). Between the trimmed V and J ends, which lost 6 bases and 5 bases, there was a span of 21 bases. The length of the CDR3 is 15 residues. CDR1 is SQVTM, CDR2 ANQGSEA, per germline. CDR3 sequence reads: CSVGGYYNRKDTQYF. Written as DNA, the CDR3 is TGCAGCGTGGGGGGATATTATAACCGTAAAGATACGCAGTATTTT.

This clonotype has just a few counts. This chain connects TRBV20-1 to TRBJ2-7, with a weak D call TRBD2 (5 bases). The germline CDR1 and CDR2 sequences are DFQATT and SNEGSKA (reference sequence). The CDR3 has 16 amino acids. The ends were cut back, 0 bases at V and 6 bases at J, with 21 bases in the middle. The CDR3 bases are TGCAGTGCTAGAGATGGCGGAGCGGCTCACGAGGGCGAGCAGTACTTC. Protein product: CSARDGGAAHEGEQYF.

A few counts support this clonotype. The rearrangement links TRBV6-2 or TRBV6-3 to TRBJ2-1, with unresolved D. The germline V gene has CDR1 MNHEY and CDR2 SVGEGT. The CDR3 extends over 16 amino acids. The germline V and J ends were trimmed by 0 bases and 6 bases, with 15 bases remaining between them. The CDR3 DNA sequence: TGTGCCAGCAGTTACTCGGGTCAATCATGGGGCAATGAGCAGTTCTTC. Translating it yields CASSYSGQSWGNEQFF.

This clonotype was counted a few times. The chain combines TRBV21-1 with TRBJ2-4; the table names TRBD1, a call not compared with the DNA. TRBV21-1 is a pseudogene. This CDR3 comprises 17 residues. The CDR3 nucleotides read TGTGCCAGCAGCACCCCCGGGGGGGCGGAGCTCAAAAACATTCAGTACTTC. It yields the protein CASSTPGGAELKNIQYF.

This CDR3 is CASSFQGTQDTQYF. Written as DNA, the CDR3 is TGTGCCAGCAGCTTTCAAGGGACCCAAGATACGCAGTATTTT. The rearrangement uses TRBV7-9 and TRBJ2-3; D may be TRBD1 or TRBD2 (5 bases each). The CDR3 sequence is 14 residues long. The V gene's germline CDR1 is SEHNR and CDR2 FQNEAQ (reference sequence). V shed 3 bases and J shed 5 bases, with 12 bases lying between them.

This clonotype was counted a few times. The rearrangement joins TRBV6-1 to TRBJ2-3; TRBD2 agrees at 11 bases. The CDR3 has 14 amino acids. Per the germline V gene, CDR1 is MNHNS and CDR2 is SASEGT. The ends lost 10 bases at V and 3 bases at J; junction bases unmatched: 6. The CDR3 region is CATVLAGGTDTQYF. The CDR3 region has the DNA TGTGCCACTGTTCTAGCGGGAGGTACAGATACGCAGTATTTT.

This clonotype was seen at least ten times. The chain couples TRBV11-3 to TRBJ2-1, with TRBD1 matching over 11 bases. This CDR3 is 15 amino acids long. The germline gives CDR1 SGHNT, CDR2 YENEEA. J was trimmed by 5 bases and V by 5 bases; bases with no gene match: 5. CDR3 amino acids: CASSPRDRGNNEQFF. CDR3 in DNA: TGTGCCAGCAGCCCCCGGGACAGGGGGAACAATGAGCAGTTCTTC.

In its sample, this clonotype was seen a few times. CDR3 protein: CSASRPDGSPLHF. CDR3 nucleotide sequence: TGCAGTGCTAGTCGGCCTGACGGGTCACCCCTCCACTTT. This chain connects TRBV20-1 to TRBJ1-6; D gene unclear. Trimming cost V 3 bases and J 10 bases, with 13 bases left between them. The CDR3 sequence is 13 residues long. Germline loops: CDR1 DFQATT, CDR2 SNEGSKA (reference sequence).

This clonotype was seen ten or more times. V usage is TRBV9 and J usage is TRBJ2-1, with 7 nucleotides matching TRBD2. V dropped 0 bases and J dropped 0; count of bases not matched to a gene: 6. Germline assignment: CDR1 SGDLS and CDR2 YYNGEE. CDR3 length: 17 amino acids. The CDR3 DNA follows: TGTGCCAGCAGCGTAGCTACCGGCGGGAGCTCCTACAATGAGCAGTTCTTC. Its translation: CASSVATGGSSYNEQFF.

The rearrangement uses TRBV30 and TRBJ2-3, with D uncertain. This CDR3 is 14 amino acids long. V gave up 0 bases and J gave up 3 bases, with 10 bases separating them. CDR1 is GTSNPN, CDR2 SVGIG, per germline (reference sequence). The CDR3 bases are TGTGCCTGGAGTGTCGGCGGAGAAACAGATACGCAGTATTTT. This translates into CAWSVGGETDTQYF.

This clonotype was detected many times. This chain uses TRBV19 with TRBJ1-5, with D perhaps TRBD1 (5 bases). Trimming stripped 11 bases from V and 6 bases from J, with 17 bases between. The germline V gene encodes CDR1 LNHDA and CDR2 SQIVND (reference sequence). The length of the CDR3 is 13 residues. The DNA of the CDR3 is TGTGCCTCCGGGTGGGGCCACAGTCAGCCCCAGCATTTT. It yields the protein CASGWGHSQPQHF.

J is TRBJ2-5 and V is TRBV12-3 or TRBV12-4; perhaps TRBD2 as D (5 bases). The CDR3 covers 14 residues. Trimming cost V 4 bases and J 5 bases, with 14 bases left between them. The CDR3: CASSSPTRRETQYF. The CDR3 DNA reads TGTGCCAGCAGTTCCCCCACTAGGAGGGAGACCCAGTACTTC.

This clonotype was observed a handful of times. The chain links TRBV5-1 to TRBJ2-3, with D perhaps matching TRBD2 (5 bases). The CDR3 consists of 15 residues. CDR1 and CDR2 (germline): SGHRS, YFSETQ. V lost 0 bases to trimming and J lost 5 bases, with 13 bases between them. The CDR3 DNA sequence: TGCGCCAGCAGCTTGGGGACTTCCATGCGAGATACGCAGTATTTT. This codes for CASSLGTSMRDTQYF.